This T cell receptor (beta chain) appears in the sequencing data of a study of CD8 T cells in ankylosing spondylitis. In regard to this clonotype: The antigen is not known.

Quantitative 5'-RACE with molecular barcodes generated TCR beta libraries. TCRdb reprocessed the 5' RACE reads via MiXCR and lists one record per CDR3 protein. The sample includes around 300,000 distinct CDR3 sequences, around 21% of them seen just once. Broader study findings: Disease-linked clones were found to be CD8+ and relatively rare in peripheral blood. A motif in TCR beta, a set of roughly eight highly homologous variants, appeared characteristic of ankylosing spondylitis blood. It was reported that disease-linked clones were significantly enriched in matched ankylosing spondylitis synovial fluid.

CDR3 length equals 15 residues. Germline trimming cut 1 base from V and 6 bases from J; bases unmatched to any gene: 4. CDR1 is DFQATT, CDR2 SNEGSKA, per germline (reference sequence). The V and J genes are TRBV20-1 and TRBJ2-3; 13 bases map to TRBD2. The sample was blood, either unsorted or a sorted T cell fraction (not recorded which). This sequence originates from a female donor with ankylosing spondylitis or in good health (not recorded which). Written as DNA, the CDR3 is TGCAGTGCTAGAGCCGGGACTAGCGGGATGGATACGCAGTATTTT. It yields the protein CSARAGTSGMDTQYF.